This T cell receptor beta chain was sequenced in a study of blood T cell repertoires in COVID-19. Overall study: Specimens from acute and convalescent COVID-19 originated in the United States, Italy and Spain.

Trimming cost V 6 bases and J 3 bases; bases outside gene matches: 8. The CDR3 is 15 residues long. CDR1 is KGHSH and CDR2 is LQKENI in the germline V gene. Data came from immunoSEQ multiplex PCR; TCRdb stores just in-frame clones and leaves some out. The sample includes roughly 110,000 clones, 84% of them seen just once. This rearrangement joins TRBV18 to TRBJ2-1, with TRBD2 matching over 7 bases. Input material: peripheral blood. The TCR comes from a human donor in a cohort sampled during active COVID-19. Here the CDR3 reads CASSPTSAFYNEQFF. The CDR3 DNA reads as TGTGCCAGCTCGCCTACTAGCGCATTCTACAATGAGCAGTTCTTC.